A single sample is the source of the 29 T cell receptor beta chains below, sequenced in a study of blood T cell repertoires in COVID-19. Data came from immunoSEQ multiplex PCR; TCRdb stores just in-frame clones and leaves some out. The sample has 53,000 or so clones, 65% to 85% seen once. The sample was peripheral blood. The source of these receptors is a man between 65 and 85 years old with active COVID-19.

The chain uses TRBV6-5 and TRBJ1-1, with D tentatively TRBD1 (5 bases). With 2 bases removed from V and 1 base from J, the gap between germline ends came to 8 bases. The length of the CDR3 is 14 residues. CDR1 MNHEY and CDR2 SVGAGI come from the germline V gene. The CDR3 bases are TGTGCCAGCAGTTACCCAGGGCAGAACACTGAAGCTTTCTTT. Translated: CASSYPGQNTEAFF.

This chain links TRBV7-3 with TRBJ2-5; TRBD1 aligns across 7 bases. The CDR3 contains 15 residues. Trimming cost V 8 bases and J 2 bases; bases outside gene matches: 11. Germline CDR1 reads SGHTA; CDR2 reads FQGTGA. CDR3 sequence (DNA): TGTGCCAGCGCGCGCAATACAGGGGCACAAGAGACCCAGTACTTC. It translates to CASARNTGAQETQYF.

The chain employs TRBV19 and TRBJ2-7; 9 bases match TRBD1. Germline assignment: CDR1 LNHDA and CDR2 SQIVND (reference sequence). CDR3 length: 14 residues. The V segment lost 3 bases and the J segment 3 bases; nucleotides outside the gene matches: 3. The CDR3 coding sequence is TGTGCCAGTAGTATCGAGACAGGGGGCTACGAGCAGTACTTC. It is translated as CASSIETGGYEQYF.

This chain connects TRBV2 to TRBJ2-6; D is ambiguous. V shed 7 bases and J shed 0 bases, with 7 bases lying between them. Germline-derived CDR1 and CDR2 are SNHLY and FYNNEI. The CDR3 consists of 14 residues. CDR3 loop: CASKELSGANVLTF. The CDR3 DNA is TGTGCCAGCAAAGAGCTCTCTGGGGCCAACGTCCTGACTTTC.

The rearrangement uses TRBV19 and TRBJ1-1; tentatively, D is TRBD1 (6 bases). Germline V CDR1 and CDR2: LNHDA, SQIVND (reference sequence). This CDR3 is built from 13 residues. Trimming stripped 0 bases from V and 4 bases from J, with 6 bases between. In DNA form, the CDR3 reads TGTGCCAGTAGTATAGAAGGGGGCACTGAAGCTTTCTTT. Its translation: CASSIEGGTEAFF.

This chain connects TRBV9 to TRBJ2-6; D is unclear. CDR1 and CDR2 (germline): SGDLS, YYNGEE. The ends were cut back, 0 bases at V and 0 bases at J, with 13 bases in the middle. This CDR3 spans 18 amino acids. CDR3: CASSVDYRVFSGANVLTF. The CDR3 nucleotides are TGTGCCAGCAGCGTAGACTATAGAGTCTTCTCTGGGGCCAACGTCCTGACTTTC.

This clone appeared a few times. V and J are TRBV5-6 and TRBJ1-6; D ambiguous. Germline CDR1 is SGHDT and CDR2 is YYEEEE. The CDR3 runs 17 residues. Trimming cost V 3 bases and J 3 bases, with 16 bases left between them. The CDR3 DNA follows: TGTGCCAGCAGCTACCGACGGGGAGAGGACTATAATTCACCCCTCCACTTT. Translated: CASSYRRGEDYNSPLHF.

The chain links TRBV2 to TRBJ2-2; 7 bases fit TRBD1. V shed 1 base, J shed 0 bases, and the junction held 2 bases outside the gene matches. The CDR3 sequence is 16 residues long. Germline values: CDR1 SNHLY, CDR2 FYNNEI. The CDR3 nucleotides are TGTGCCAGCAGTGAAGAAGGGGGCTCGAACACCGGGGAGCTGTTTTTT. Translating gives CASSEEGGSNTGELFF.

This rearrangement joins TRBV3-1 (or the pseudogene TRBV3-2) to TRBJ2-1; TRBD2 agrees at 9 bases. Per the germline V gene, CDR1 is LGHDT and CDR2 is YNNKEL (reference sequence). The V segment lost 4 bases and the J segment 9 bases; nucleotides outside the gene matches: 22. This CDR3 has 19 amino acids. The CDR3 here is CASSPSPRVWAGGPGEQFF. As DNA, the CDR3 is TGTGCCAGCAGCCCCTCCCCGAGAGTGTGGGCGGGAGGGCCTGGTGAGCAGTTCTTC.

This clone showed up just a few times. The V call is TRBV7-9, the J call TRBJ1-5, with TRBD1 identical over 11 bases. The CDR3 spans 14 residues. The V segment lost 5 bases and the J segment 6 bases; nucleotides outside the gene matches: 3. Per the germline V gene, CDR1 is SEHNR and CDR2 is FQNEAQ (reference sequence). CDR3 sequence (DNA): TGTGCCAGCAGCGGACAGGGGGCATTTCAGCCCCAGCATTTT. It specifies CASSGQGAFQPQHF.

This clone was seen once. J is TRBJ2-7 and V is TRBV6-6; D is perhaps TRBD1 (5 bases). The CDR3 has 13 residues. CDR1 and CDR2 from the germline V gene are MNHNY and SVGAGI (reference sequence). Trimming took off 2 bases at V and 1 base at J, with 6 bases between the two ends. The CDR3 DNA reads TGTGCCAGCAGTTACGACAGTTCCTACGAGCAGTACTTC. It yields the protein CASSYDSSYEQYF.

This clone has only a few counts. This chain connects TRBV18 to TRBJ2-7, with 9 bases fitting TRBD1. Trimming cost V 5 bases and J 4 bases; bases outside gene matches: 6. Germline assignment: CDR1 KGHSH and CDR2 LQKENI. The CDR3 is 14 amino acids. CDR3 nucleotides: TGTGCCAGCTCAGAGACAGGGGGGGGATACGAGCAGTACTTC. Its translation: CASSETGGGYEQYF.

The table lists this clone with a count of one. The V gene is TRBV18, the J gene TRBJ1-6; 8 bases agree with TRBD1. Germline-derived CDR1 and CDR2 are KGHSH and LQKENI. The CDR3 consists of 14 residues. J gave up 10 bases and V 3 bases, and 5 bases lay outside the gene matches. In DNA, the CDR3 is TGTGCCAGCTCACCTACAGGGGGGCGGTCACCCCTCCACTTT. It yields the protein CASSPTGGRSPLHF.

Here the CDR3 DNA reads TGTGCCAGCCTCCGTTGGGGGCACACTGAAGCTTTCTTT. Amino acid sequence: CASLRWGHTEAFF. The rearrangement uses TRBV27 and TRBJ1-1; the D gene is possibly TRBD1 (6 bases). CDR1 and CDR2 from the germline V gene are MNHEY and SMNVEV (reference sequence). This CDR3 has 13 residues. V lost 8 bases to trimming and J lost 3 bases, with 13 bases between them.

This sequence joins TRBV7-2 and TRBJ2-7, with 13 bases matching TRBD2. The CDR3 runs to 15 residues. Germline lookup yields CDR1 SGHTA and CDR2 FQGNSA. Trimming removed 4 bases from V and 2 bases from J; junction bases left unmatched: 2. CDR3 in DNA: TGTGCCAGCAGCTGGACTAGCGGGAGTACCTACGAGCAGTACTTC. Its protein product is CASSWTSGSTYEQYF.

The sample holds a few counts of this clone. The chain is built from TRBV5-5 and TRBJ2-7, with 9 bases that match TRBD2. The ends lost 4 bases at V and 0 bases at J; junction bases unmatched: 5. Per germline, CDR1 SGHKS and CDR2 YYEKEE (reference sequence). The CDR3 covers 15 residues. This CDR3 reads CASSPLAGSSYEQYF. The CDR3 region has the DNA TGTGCCAGCAGCCCCCTAGCGGGAAGCTCCTACGAGCAGTACTTC.

The V call is TRBV24-1, the J call TRBJ2-1, with 8 bases lining up with TRBD1. The junction had 10 bases not matched to a gene; V was cut back by 5 bases and J by 2 bases. CDR1 and CDR2 from the germline V gene are KGHDR and SFDVKD. CDR3 size: 17 residues. The CDR3 DNA follows: TGTGCCACCAGTGGCTCCTTAGGACAGGGCCCCTACAATGAGCAGTTCTTC. It is translated as CATSGSLGQGPYNEQFF.

The chain recombines TRBV29-1 with TRBJ1-5; 8 positions agree with TRBD1. The V gene end was trimmed by 5 bases and the J gene end by 0 bases; junction bases not matched to a gene: 12. This CDR3 region has 17 residues. Germline lookup yields CDR1 SQVTM and CDR2 ANQGSEA. CDR3 DNA sequence: TGCAGCGTTCCTCGGGGACAGGCAGACAATAGCAATCAGCCCCAGCATTTT. It is translated as CSVPRGQADNSNQPQHF.

The V gene is TRBV5-5, the J gene TRBJ2-1; 10 nucleotides agree with TRBD2. The length of the CDR3 is 12 residues. The V and J ends lost 3 bases and 10 bases, in that order; junction bases with no gene match: 1. Germline values: CDR1 SGHKS, CDR2 YYEKEE (reference sequence). The CDR3 region is CASSSLAGEQFF. The CDR3 DNA follows: TGTGCCAGCAGCTCACTAGCGGGAGAGCAGTTCTTC.

V gene TRBV3-1 (or the pseudogene TRBV3-2) combines with J gene TRBJ1-2; D is unresolved. The CDR3 runs to 14 residues. Germline CDR1 and CDR2: LGHDT and YNNKEL (reference sequence). V shed 4 bases and J shed 0 bases, with 9 bases lying between them. CDR3 loop: CASSRLTANYGYTF. The CDR3, as DNA: TGTGCCAGCAGCCGCCTGACTGCTAACTATGGCTACACCTTC.

The rearrangement links TRBV7-8 to TRBJ2-7; D remains ambiguous. The CDR3 is made up of 12 amino acids. V shed 5 bases and J shed 3 bases, with 8 bases lying between them. The germline V gene has CDR1 SGHVS and CDR2 FQNEAQ. The CDR3 reads CASSPADYEQYF. CDR3 bases: TGTGCCAGCAGCCCGGCGGACTACGAGCAGTACTTC.

The chain employs TRBV7-2 and TRBJ1-2; possible D gene TRBD1, 5 bases. This CDR3 comprises 15 residues. Germline CDR1 is SGHTA and CDR2 is FQGNSA. The ends were cut back, 3 bases at V and 5 bases at J, with 16 bases in the middle. The DNA for the CDR3 is TGTGCCAGCAGCTTGGGTAGACAGAGAGGATATGGCTACACCTTC. Protein sequence: CASSLGRQRGYGYTF.

The rearrangement uses TRBV10-3 and TRBJ2-1, with 8 bases lining up with TRBD2. Per the germline V gene, CDR1 is ENHRY and CDR2 is SYGVKD. CDR3 length equals 16 residues. V shed 6 bases and J 5 bases; nucleotides not matched to a gene: 12. This chain's CDR3 is CAISEPGTRPHNEQFF. CDR3 sequence (DNA): TGTGCCATCAGCGAACCCGGGACTAGGCCCCACAATGAGCAGTTCTTC.

The V call is TRBV5-1, the J call TRBJ2-5, with a possible D match to TRBD2 (5 bases). Germline CDR1 is SGHRS and CDR2 is YFSETQ. V lost 1 base and J 4 bases, leaving 11 bases between the germline ends. This CDR3 spans 14 amino acids. CDR3 in DNA: TGCGCCAGCAGCTTGAGGTGGACTTCAGAGACCCAGTACTTC. It is translated as CASSLRWTSETQYF.

This clone was seen a handful of times. The chain combines TRBV5-8 with TRBJ2-7; D is unclear. The CDR3 sequence is 12 residues long. The germline V and J ends were trimmed by 0 bases and 7 bases, with 8 bases remaining between them. Germline-derived CDR1 and CDR2 are SGHTS and YDEGEE. The CDR3 protein is CASSLVGGEQYF. The CDR3 DNA is TGTGCCAGCAGCTTGGTAGGCGGAGAGCAGTACTTC. The full variable domain, completed using reference TRBV5-8 and TRBJ2-7, is EAGVTQSPTHLIKTRGQQATLRCSPISGHTSVYWYQQALGLGLQFLLWYDEGEERNRGNFPPRFSGRQFPNYSSELNVNALELEDSALYLCASSLVGGEQYFGPGTRLTVT.

This chain links TRBV7-3 with TRBJ2-3; D is unresolved. Trimming took off 5 bases at V and 2 bases at J, with 5 bases between the two ends. The germline CDR1 and CDR2 sequences are SGHTA and FQGTGA. The CDR3 length is 12 residues. CDR3 bases: TGTGCCAGCAGCCACAACACAGATACGCAGTATTTT. This translates into CASSHNTDTQYF.

This clone was detected only once. The genes are TRBV7-2 and TRBJ2-3; TRBD2 is a possible D gene (6 bases). V was shortened by 4 bases and J by 6 bases, with 11 bases between the two germline ends. Germline CDR1 is SGHTA and CDR2 is FQGNSA. The CDR3 sequence is 13 residues long. The CDR3 DNA reads as TGTGCCAGCAGCTATGGGAGCGGGGATACGCAGTATTTT. Translation: CASSYGSGDTQYF.

The chain links TRBV7-7 to TRBJ2-1; 8 bases agree with TRBD2. This CDR3 has 15 residues. CDR1 and CDR2 from the germline V gene are SSHAT and FNYEAQ (reference sequence). Unmatched junction bases numbered 11, after V lost 4 bases and J lost 9 bases. This CDR3 reads CASSSNLAGGAEQFF. The CDR3 region has the DNA TGTGCCAGCAGCTCTAATCTAGCGGGCGGCGCTGAGCAGTTCTTC.

The gene calls are TRBV30 and TRBJ1-5, with a possible D match to TRBD1 (5 bases). The CDR3 extends over 13 amino acids. With 0 bases removed from V and 7 bases from J, the gap between germline ends came to 10 bases. Germline CDR1 reads GTSNPN; CDR2 reads SVGIG (reference sequence). This chain's CDR3 is CAWSVDGGQPQHF. CDR3 bases: TGTGCCTGGAGTGTAGACGGGGGACAGCCCCAGCATTTT.